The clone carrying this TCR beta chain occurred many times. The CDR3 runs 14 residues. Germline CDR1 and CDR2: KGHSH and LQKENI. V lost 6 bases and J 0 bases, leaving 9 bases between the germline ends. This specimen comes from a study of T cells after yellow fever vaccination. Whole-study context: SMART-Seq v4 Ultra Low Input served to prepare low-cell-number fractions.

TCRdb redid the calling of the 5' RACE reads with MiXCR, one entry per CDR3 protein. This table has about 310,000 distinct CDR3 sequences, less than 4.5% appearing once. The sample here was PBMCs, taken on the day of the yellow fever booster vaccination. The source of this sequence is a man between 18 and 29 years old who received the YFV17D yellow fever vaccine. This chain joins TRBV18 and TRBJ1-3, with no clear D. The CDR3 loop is CASSPGTSGNTIYF. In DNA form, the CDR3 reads TGTGCCAGCTCCCCAGGAACCTCTGGAAACACCATATATTTT.